The clone carrying this T cell receptor (beta chain) has a count of ten or more. CDR1 PRHDT and CDR2 FYEKMQ come from the germline V gene (reference sequence). This CDR3 is built from 14 residues. J lost 6 bases, V lost 4 bases, and 7 bases had no gene match. This record belongs to a study of human T cells and chemical hapten exposure. Across the study: Patch tests put 0.01% DPC on the upper back, read at 6 days.

Time point specified: pre-sensitization, week 0. The sample's treatment: therapeutic diphenylcyclopropenone sensitization with weekly scalp DPC. Every patch test was put on after a blood sample was taken. TCRdb itself ran the RACE reads through MiXCR, one entry per CDR3 protein. The sample has under 400,000 distinct CDR3 sequences; roughly 4.6% are singletons. Sequenced material: whole blood, taken in connection with sensitization to the hapten diphenylcyclopropenone (DPC). This receptor was identified in a woman between 50 and 59 years old with alopecia areata. Some clones in this sample may be carry-over from other donors' samples. The chain joins TRBV13 to TRBJ2-3; 7 positions match TRBD2. The CDR3 DNA reads TGTGCCAGCAGCTCCCGACTAGCTTGGGATACGCAGTATTTT. Its protein is CASSSRLAWDTQYF.